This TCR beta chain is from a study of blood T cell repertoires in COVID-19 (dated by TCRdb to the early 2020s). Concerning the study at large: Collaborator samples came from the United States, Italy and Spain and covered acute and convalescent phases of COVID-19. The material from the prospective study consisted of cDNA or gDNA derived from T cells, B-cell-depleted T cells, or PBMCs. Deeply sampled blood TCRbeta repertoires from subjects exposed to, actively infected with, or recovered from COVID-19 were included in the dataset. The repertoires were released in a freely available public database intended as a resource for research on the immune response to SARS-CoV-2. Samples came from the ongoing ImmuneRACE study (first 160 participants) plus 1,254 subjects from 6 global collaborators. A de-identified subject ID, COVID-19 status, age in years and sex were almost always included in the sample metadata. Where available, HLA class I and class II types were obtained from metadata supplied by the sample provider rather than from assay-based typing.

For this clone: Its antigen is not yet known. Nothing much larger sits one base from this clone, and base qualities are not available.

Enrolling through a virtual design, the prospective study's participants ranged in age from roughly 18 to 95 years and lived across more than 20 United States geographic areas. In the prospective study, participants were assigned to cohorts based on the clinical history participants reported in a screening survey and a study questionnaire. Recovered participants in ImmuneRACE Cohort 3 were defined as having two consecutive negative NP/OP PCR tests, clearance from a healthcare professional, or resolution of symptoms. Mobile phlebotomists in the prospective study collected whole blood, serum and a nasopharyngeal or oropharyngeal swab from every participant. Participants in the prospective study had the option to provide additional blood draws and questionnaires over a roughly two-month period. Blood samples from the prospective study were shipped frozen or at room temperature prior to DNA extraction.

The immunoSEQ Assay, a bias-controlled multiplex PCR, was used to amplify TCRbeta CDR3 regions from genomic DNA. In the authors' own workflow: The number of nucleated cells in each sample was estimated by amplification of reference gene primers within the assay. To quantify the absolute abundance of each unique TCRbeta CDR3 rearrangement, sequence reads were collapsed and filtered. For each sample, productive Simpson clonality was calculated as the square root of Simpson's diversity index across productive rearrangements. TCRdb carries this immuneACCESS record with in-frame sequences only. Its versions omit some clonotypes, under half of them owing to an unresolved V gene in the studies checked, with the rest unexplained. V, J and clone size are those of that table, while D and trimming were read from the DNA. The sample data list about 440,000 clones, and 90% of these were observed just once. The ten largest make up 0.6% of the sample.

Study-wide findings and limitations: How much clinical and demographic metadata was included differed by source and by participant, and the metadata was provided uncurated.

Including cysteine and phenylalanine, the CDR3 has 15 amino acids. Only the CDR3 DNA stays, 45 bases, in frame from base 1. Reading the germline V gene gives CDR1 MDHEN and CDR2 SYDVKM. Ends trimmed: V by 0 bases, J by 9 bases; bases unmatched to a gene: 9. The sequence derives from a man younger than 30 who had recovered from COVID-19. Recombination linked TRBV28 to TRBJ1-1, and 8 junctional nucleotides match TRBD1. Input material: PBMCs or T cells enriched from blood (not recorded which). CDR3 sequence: CASSLWRQGLVKAFF. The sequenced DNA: TGTGCCAGCAGTTTATGGAGACAGGGGCTGGTTAAAGCTTTCTTT.